Listed here are 27 T cell receptor beta chains from one sample, sequenced in a study of blood T cell repertoires in COVID-19. TCRdb's copy holds only in-frame clones and misses some; the assay was immunoSEQ multiplex PCR. The sample lists about 210,000 clones, approximately 80% occurring once. The sequenced material came from peripheral blood. These receptors all stem from a human donor in a cohort sampled during active COVID-19.

The V and J genes are TRBV5-1 and TRBJ1-1; D uncertain. Trimming took off 5 bases at V and 2 bases at J, with 7 bases between the two ends. CDR3 size: 12 residues. Germline V CDR1 and CDR2: SGHRS, YFSETQ. This CDR3 reads CASRLTNTEAFF. The CDR3 DNA reads as TGCGCCAGCAGGTTGACAAACACTGAAGCTTTCTTT.

This clone appeared once. This chain links TRBV11-2 with TRBJ2-7; 13 bases match TRBD2. Trimming cost V 0 bases and J 5 bases; bases outside gene matches: 4. The CDR3 runs to 16 residues. Germline V gene lookup returns CDR1 SGHAT and CDR2 FQNNGV. CDR3: CASSLDTGLAGHEQYF. As DNA, the CDR3 is TGTGCCAGCAGCTTAGACACGGGACTAGCGGGACACGAGCAGTACTTC.

The chain recombines TRBV6-5 with TRBJ1-1; D ambiguous. Per the germline V gene, CDR1 is MNHEY and CDR2 is SVGAGI. Deletions cut 0 bases from V and 0 bases from J, with 8 bases between. The CDR3 is made up of 15 amino acids. The CDR3 region is CASSYSGRMNTEAFF. As DNA, the CDR3 is TGTGCCAGCAGTTACTCGGGCAGGATGAACACTGAAGCTTTCTTT.

The rearrangement uses TRBV6-1 and TRBJ2-3, with 8 bases that match TRBD2. The CDR3 is 14 residues long. CDR1 is MNHNS and CDR2 is SASEGT in the germline V gene. V gave up 5 bases and J gave up 6 bases; unmatched junction bases: 7. The CDR3 bases are TGTGCCAGCAGTTCTTCACAGCGGGGGGATACGCAGTATTTT. This sequence encodes CASSSSQRGDTQYF.

This rearrangement joins TRBV10-1 to TRBJ2-1; perhaps TRBD1 as D (5 bases). The germline V gene encodes CDR1 WNHNN and CDR2 SYGVQD (reference sequence). V lost 6 bases and J 10 bases, leaving 16 bases between the germline ends. This CDR3 has 13 residues. The CDR3 DNA reads as TGCGCCAGCAGACCCTGGGGCCCCCACGAGCAGTTCTTC. Translating gives CASRPWGPHEQFF.

The V and J genes are TRBV29-1 and TRBJ2-5, with D perhaps matching TRBD2 (6 bases). V lost 1 base to trimming and J lost 5 bases, with 14 bases between them. The CDR3 extends over 14 amino acids. Per the germline V gene, CDR1 is SQVTM and CDR2 is ANQGSEA. The CDR3 reads CSVEGGGLAETQYF. The CDR3 bases are TGCAGCGTTGAAGGGGGCGGGCTAGCGGAGACCCAGTACTTC.

The chain has TRBV28 and TRBJ2-1, with a possible D match to TRBD2 (5 bases). The CDR3 contains 14 residues. Between the trimmed V and J ends, which lost 4 bases and 3 bases, there was a span of 10 bases. CDR1 and CDR2 (germline): MDHEN, SYDVKM. This CDR3 is CASSSMDFYNEQFF. Written as DNA, the CDR3 is TGTGCCAGCAGTTCCATGGACTTCTACAATGAGCAGTTCTTC.

A note on this clone: Other DNA variants within this sample encode the same CDR3. The CDR3 DNA follows: TGTGCCAGTAGTATAGGCGAGAACACTGAAGCTTTCTTT. Its translation is CASSIGENTEAFF. The chain is built from TRBV19 and TRBJ1-1, with D hard to call. The CDR3 covers 13 residues. The germline CDR1 and CDR2 sequences are LNHDA and SQIVND (reference sequence). V was cut by 1 base and J by 1 base, with 4 bases left in between.

V is TRBV21-1 and J is TRBJ2-2; the D segment call TRBD1 is taken from the table without a DNA check. TRBV21-1 is flagged as a pseudogene. CDR3 length equals 17 residues. DNA of the CDR3: TGTGCCAGCAGCAAAGAAGCTTATAGGGGGAACACCGGGGAGCTGTTTTTT. This encodes CASSKEAYRGNTGELFF.

The chain links TRBV19 to TRBJ1-5; a weak D match, TRBD1 (6 bases). The CDR3 sequence is 15 residues long. The V gene's germline CDR1 is LNHDA and CDR2 SQIVND (reference sequence). V was clipped by 5 bases and J by 3 bases, with 14 bases between them. CDR3 residues: CASSSYREINQPQHF. As DNA, the CDR3 is TGTGCCAGTAGTTCTTACAGGGAGATCAATCAGCCCCAGCATTTT.

The chain has TRBV28 and TRBJ1-3; perhaps TRBD1 as D (5 bases). The V end was cut by 4 bases, the J end by 0 bases, with 13 bases between. The CDR3 extends over 16 amino acids. Germline values: CDR1 MDHEN, CDR2 SYDVKM. The DNA of the CDR3 is TGTGCCAGCAGTTCAGGGCCCGCTCACTCTGGAAACACCATATATTTT. Residues: CASSSGPAHSGNTIYF.

V and J are TRBV7-6 and TRBJ1-2, with 8 bases aligning to TRBD1. Unmatched junction bases numbered 15, after V lost 2 bases and J lost 4 bases. The CDR3 is made up of 18 amino acids. CDR1 SGHVS and CDR2 FNYEAQ come from the germline V gene. The DNA for the CDR3 is TGTGCCAGCAGCTTACAATCCCAGGGGACAGGATCTGGCTATGGCTACACCTTC. Amino acid sequence: CASSLQSQGTGSGYGYTF.

This clone was detected once. The chain couples TRBV6-6 to TRBJ2-3; 11 bases match TRBD1. Germline V CDR1 and CDR2: MNHNY, SVGAGI (reference sequence). The CDR3 contains 15 residues. The V and J ends lost 5 bases and 5 bases, in that order; junction bases with no gene match: 6. CDR3 protein: CASSQGQGARDTQYF. DNA for the CDR3: TGTGCCAGCAGTCAAGGACAGGGGGCGCGAGATACGCAGTATTTT.

The chain employs TRBV20-1 and TRBJ2-7, with D tentatively TRBD2 (6 bases). The V gene lost 4 bases and the J gene lost 4 bases, with 8 bases spanning the gap. The CDR3 length is 11 residues. Germline V gives CDR1 DFQATT, CDR2 SNEGSKA (reference sequence). The CDR3 coding sequence is TGCAGTGCTATCAGCGGGTACGAGCAGTACTTC. It translates to CSAISGYEQYF.

The genes are TRBV5-5 and TRBJ1-1; TRBD1 matches at 7 bases. Germline V gene sequence: CDR1 SGHKS, CDR2 YYEKEE (reference sequence). V shed 0 bases and J 3 bases; nucleotides not matched to a gene: 8. The CDR3 is 16 amino acids. CDR3 sequence (DNA): TGTGCCAGCAGCTTGGACAAGGGGGCGGAGTACACTGAAGCTTTCTTT. Residues: CASSLDKGAEYTEAFF.

This clone was recorded only once. This chain connects TRBV19 to TRBJ1-6; weak D call: TRBD1 (6 bases). This CDR3 comprises 14 residues. The V and J ends lost 3 bases and 8 bases respectively, with 11 bases between them. The germline V gene has CDR1 LNHDA and CDR2 SQIVND (reference sequence). The chain's CDR3 is CASSIQGRDSPLHF. As DNA, the CDR3 is TGTGCCAGTAGTATTCAGGGGAGGGATTCACCCCTCCACTTT.

The V and J genes are TRBV24-1 and TRBJ2-5, with D perhaps matching TRBD2 (6 bases). The CDR3 spans 17 residues. Trimming shortened V by 0 bases and J by 5 bases, and 18 bases separated the two germline ends. CDR1 and CDR2 (germline): KGHDR, SFDVKD. CDR3 sequence: CATSDLGRREVRETQYF. CDR3 nucleotides: TGTGCCACCAGTGATTTGGGCCGGAGGGAGGTTCGGGAGACCCAGTACTTC.

The chain joins TRBV5-1 to TRBJ2-4; possibly TRBD1 for D (6 bases). V lost 4 bases and J lost 4, with 15 bases in between. The CDR3 sequence is 15 residues long. The germline gives CDR1 SGHRS, CDR2 YFSETQ. CDR3 sequence: CASSHGGQPKNIQYF. CDR3 nucleotide sequence: TGCGCCAGCAGCCATGGGGGCCAACCAAAAAACATTCAGTACTTC. Together with reference TRBV5-1 and TRBJ2-4, the CDR3 gives the full variable domain: KAGVTQTPRYLIKTRGQQVTLSCSPISGHRSVSWYQQTPGQGLQFLFEYFSETQRNKGNFPGRFSGRQFSNSRSEMNVSTLELGDSALYLCASSHGGQPKNIQYFGAGTRLSVL.

The J gene is TRBJ1-2, the V gene TRBV15, with a tentative D call TRBD1 (5 bases). The V and J ends lost 0 bases and 6 bases respectively, with 14 bases between them. The CDR3 length is 15 residues. The germline V gene encodes CDR1 LNHNV and CDR2 YYDKDF (reference sequence). The CDR3 coding sequence is TGTGCCACCAGCAGAGATTGGTCAGGGCATGATGGCTACACCTTC. Translation gives CATSRDWSGHDGYTF.

The chain has TRBV6-5 and TRBJ2-7; 12 bases map to TRBD2. CDR1 is MNHEY and CDR2 is SVGAGI in the germline V gene. V gave up 2 bases and J gave up 13 bases; unmatched junction bases: 12. CDR3 length equals 15 residues. The CDR3 sequence: CASSYPGLAGKLEYF. The CDR3 nucleotides are TGTGCCAGCAGTTACCCAGGACTAGCGGGAAAATTGGAATACTTC.

The sample holds a few counts of this clone. V is TRBV28 and J is TRBJ1-3; TRBD1 aligns across 8 bases. The V and J ends lost 3 bases and 4 bases, in that order; junction bases with no gene match: 5. CDR3 length: 15 residues. CDR1 is MDHEN, CDR2 SYDVKM, per germline. The CDR3 here is CASSFDRGYGNTIYF. CDR3 coding DNA: TGTGCCAGCAGTTTTGACAGGGGTTACGGAAACACCATATATTTT.

The chain employs TRBV4-2 and TRBJ2-7, with a possible D match to TRBD1 (5 bases). There are 12 residues in the CDR3. V was clipped by 1 base and J by 4 bases, with 5 bases between them. Germline CDR1 and CDR2: LGHNA and YNFKEQ. CDR3 residues: CASSQAGYEQYF. The CDR3 DNA is TGTGCCAGCAGCCAAGCAGGGTACGAGCAGTACTTC.

The CDR3: CASSLGGQGDTEAFF. The CDR3 DNA sequence: TGTGCCAGCAGCCTGGGGGGACAGGGGGACACTGAAGCTTTCTTT. The chain couples TRBV3-1 (or the pseudogene TRBV3-2) to TRBJ1-1, with TRBD1 matching over 11 bases. The CDR3 has 15 residues. J lost 3 bases, V lost 4 bases, and 4 bases had no gene match. CDR1 is LGHDT and CDR2 is YNNKEL in the germline V gene (reference sequence).

The rearrangement links TRBV4-3 to TRBJ1-6; 7 nucleotides align to TRBD1. Losses at the gene ends were 0 bases for V and 7 bases for J; bases not matched to a gene: 9. CDR1 and CDR2 (germline): LGHNA, YSLEER. The CDR3 extends over 17 amino acids. The DNA of the CDR3 is TGCGCCAGCAGCCAAGAAGGGAGTGAGGGGGCCAATTCACCCCTCCACTTT. This translates into CASSQEGSEGANSPLHF.

V is TRBV27 and J is TRBJ1-6; 9 nucleotides line up with TRBD1. CDR1 is MNHEY, CDR2 SMNVEV, per germline (reference sequence). J lost 8 bases, V lost 6 bases, and 5 bases had no gene match. There are 14 residues in the CDR3. The CDR3 region has the DNA TGTGCCAGCAGCGCGGACAGGGGTGATTCACCCCTCCACTTT. Translation gives CASSADRGDSPLHF.

This clone has just one count. V and J are TRBV28 and TRBJ2-1; no clear D. The length of the CDR3 is 16 residues. Per the germline V gene, CDR1 is MDHEN and CDR2 is SYDVKM. V gave up 2 bases and J gave up 4 bases, with 15 bases separating them. The CDR3 spells CASSLRHFNLYNEQFF. CDR3 bases: TGTGCCAGCAGTTTAAGACATTTTAACCTGTACAATGAGCAGTTCTTC.

The DNA of the CDR3 is TGCGCCAGCAGCCGGAATATCGGTCATGAGCGTGGCTACACCTTC. This codes for CASSRNIGHERGYTF. This chain joins TRBV5-1 and TRBJ1-2; unclear D gene. The length of the CDR3 is 15 residues. Germline loops: CDR1 SGHRS, CDR2 YFSETQ. Between the trimmed V and J ends, which lost 4 bases and 7 bases, there was a span of 20 bases.